The clone carrying this T cell receptor beta chain was picked up a small number of times. Antigen unknown. Markers CD45RO/CCR7/CD25/CD127/CD95/CD27 served to sort CD4+ naive, central memory, regulatory and stem cell-like memory cells. This specimen belongs to a study of beta chain features in type 1 diabetes. For the study at large: Patients did not differ from healthy donors in age, gender or cell yield. Points from the study as a whole: VDJ junctions from type 1 diabetes patients carried fewer insertions and larger deletions. All four CD4+ subsets of Type 1 diabetes patients contained TCRB CDR3s that were moderately but significantly shorter. TCRB repertoires of naive, central memory and Treg cells appeared more similar among patients than among healthy donors.

The length of the CDR3 is 14 residues. Germline V gene sequence: CDR1 SGDLS, CDR2 YYNGEE. V lost 0 bases to trimming and J lost 5 bases; unmatched junction nucleotides: 3. Reverse transcription of all isolated RNA meant that expressed TCRB transcripts were sequenced. The data were produced by immunoSEQ multiplex PCR, yet TCRdb's version contains in-frame clones alone and is incomplete. The sample has roughly 230,000 clones; roughly 11% are singletons. The sequenced sample consisted of naive CD4+ T cells from blood. The origin of this receptor is a man aged 25-40 years with type 1 diabetes. V and J are TRBV9 and TRBJ2-5, with 8 bases aligning to TRBD2. The chain's CDR3 is CASSVATGGETQYF. The CDR3 nucleotides are TGTGCCAGCAGCGTAGCTACGGGGGGGGAGACCCAGTACTTC.